This T cell receptor beta chain was identified in a study of CD8 T cells in Susac syndrome. RNA totalling about 0.5 to 1 ug underwent reverse transcription with random hexamers. TCR beta CDR3 was amplified by immunoSEQ covering 54 Vbeta and 13 Jbeta. TCRdb analysed the immunoSEQ multiplex PCR reads with MiXCR anew, one entry per CDR3 protein. The sample consists of around 160,000 distinct CDR3 sequences, just under 95% of them appearing once. Sequencing of TCR beta was performed on blood CD8+ and CD4+ T cells. Age- and sex-matched healthy donors served as the control group. Negative isolation was used for CD8+ and CD4+ T cells, and FACS enrichment was applied to TEMRA cells. The CDR3 has 14 residues. CDR1 and CDR2 from the germline V gene are SGHTA and FQGTGA. V trimming: 2 bases; J trimming: 7 bases; junction bases outside the gene matches: 6.

The sample consisted of CD4+ T cells from PBMCs. The TCR was taken from a human donor in good health. This chain joins TRBV7-3 and TRBJ2-7; 9 positions agree with TRBD1. CDR3 DNA sequence: TGTGCCAGCAGCTTATCGTCGACAGGGGGAGAGCAGTACTTC. Translation: CASSLSSTGGEQYF.